Given below is one T cell receptor beta chain in context. Its target is not known. These data are taken from a study of shared clonotypes between healthy human individuals. V lost 5 bases, J lost 2 bases, and 9 bases stayed unmatched. The CDR3 spans 16 residues. Germline V CDR1 and CDR2: SGHAT, FQNNGV. The repertoire was sequenced with immunoSEQ multiplex PCR; TCRdb's copy has only in-frame clones and lacks some. Here the sample spans around 1.5 million clones, 98% being singletons. Points from the study as a whole: An effect of sequencing depth on clonotype sharing among donors was expected. Non-shared clonotypes had lower generation probabilities than those shared by all four donors.

The sequenced sample was naive CD4+ T cells sorted from blood. Subset defined: CD45RA+ positively selected. This clonotype was obtained from a man aged 25 to 40 in good health. This rearrangement joins TRBV11-2 to TRBJ2-7; 10 positions match TRBD1. CDR3 sequence reads: CASSLGATGGPYEQYF. CDR3 DNA: TGTGCCAGCAGCCTCGGAGCGACAGGGGGCCCCTACGAGCAGTACTTC.